A selection of T cell receptor beta chains follows, all from one sample in a study of shared clonotypes between healthy human individuals. The repertoire was sequenced with immunoSEQ multiplex PCR; TCRdb's copy has only in-frame clones and lacks some. The profile shows about 2,100,000 clones, approximately 94% of them singletons. The source material was naive CD8+ T cells from PBMCs. The receptors were gathered from a man between 18 and 29 years old in good health. Some clones in this sample may be carry-over from other donors' samples. CDR3s include the opening cysteine and the closing phenylalanine or tryptophan.

V | CDR3
TRBV15 | CATSRDISGSYNEQFF
TRBV27 | CASSRGWGAPTEAFF
TRBV27 | CASSPGHSRETQYF
TRBV9 | CASSVSEWGEGQPQHF
TRBV4-1 | CASSHSLRSGGSYNEQFF
TRBV9 | CASSPGRGGDTQYF
TRBV5-1 | CASSLTGTGSSYEQYF
TRBV18 | CASSQTGATNEKLFF
TRBV7-9 | CASSPSTGTGPKETQYF
TRBV28 | CASSSPVSWSYEQYF
TRBV6-6 | CASSYWVKETQYF
TRBV29-1 | CSVEGGQSYGYTF
TRBV27 | CASSPRAVFYEQYF
TRBV7-9 | CASSFWLAVNTGELFF
TRBV5-1 | CASSLSGRQETQYF
TRBV5-1 | CASSLLQGAGNQPQHF
TRBV11-2 | CASSLGPVEPYNEQFF
TRBV6-1 | CASNRGPYEQYF
TRBV27 | CASSSRVSGELFF
TRBV27 | CASSPGIGQFF
TRBV14 | CASSRRATEQYF
TRBV12-5 | CASGLLKPSQPQHF
TRBV28 | CASSLKVNYGYTF
TRBV7-9 | CASSDTDGLAGAVGELFF
TRBV30 | CAWREWTETNYGYTF
TRBV4-1 | CASSQGSLTNTEAFF
TRBV29-1 | CSGLLGGGYTF
TRBV7-9 | CATRGYNEQFF
TRBV27 | CASSLSVTGGWDGYTF
TRBV29-1 | CSVDWRQGGQETQYF
TRBV5-5 | CASSLSWSQPQHF
TRBV6-1 | CASSPGRSSYEQYF
TRBV7-9 | CASSLTSTVNTEAFF
TRBV11-2 | CASSQSWVPSSGANVLTF
TRBV27 | CASSFGQGTEQYF
TRBV7-9 | CASSYDRDSSYEQYF
TRBV7-9 | CASSLSSRGDGYTF
TRBV5-4 | CASSLPEGNEQFF
TRBV6-6 | CASSYLEARFFF
TRBV7-9 | CASSLVGEFGEQYF
TRBV6-5 | CASTRTGLGETQYF
TRBV9 | CASSVPGLAGPNEQFF
TRBV28 | CASSLYRAEQYF
TRBV5-4 | CASSWWTGMNTEAFF
TRBV7-9 | CASSARGQGYEQYF
TRBV4-3 | CASSHGTAINQPQHF
TRBV6-1 | CASSEWRGTSGEQYF
TRBV4-1 | CASSQGRTGENYEQYF
TRBV4-1 | CASSQASGRALEQYF
TRBV9 | CASSVAGGSRELFF
TRBV6-6 | CASIKTGPGNTIYF
TRBV4-1 | CASSQGGIGHRAPEAFF
TRBV28 | CASSFHYGYTF
TRBV9 | CASSVGQGIYEQYF
TRBV5-6 | CASSSSGRETDTQYF
TRBV28 | CASSLASGRTGELFF
TRBV7-8 | CASSFGASGSYNEQFF
TRBV4-3 | CASSPGTSTDTQYF
TRBV28 | CASSNSFRDRGLRQPQHF